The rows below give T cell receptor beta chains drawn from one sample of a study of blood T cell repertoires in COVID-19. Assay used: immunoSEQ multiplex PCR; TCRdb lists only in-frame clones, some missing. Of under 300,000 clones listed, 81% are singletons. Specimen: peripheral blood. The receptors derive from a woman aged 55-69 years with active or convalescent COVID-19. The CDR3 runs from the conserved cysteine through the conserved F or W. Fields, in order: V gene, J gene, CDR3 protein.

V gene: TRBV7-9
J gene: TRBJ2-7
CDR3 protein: CASSSASGQGTGEQYF

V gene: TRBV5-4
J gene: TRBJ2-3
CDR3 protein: CASSPGIAGSSDTQYF

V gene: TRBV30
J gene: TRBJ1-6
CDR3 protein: CAWWGPGAYSPLHF

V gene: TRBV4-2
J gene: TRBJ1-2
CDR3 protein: CASSQDEVGQGVSF

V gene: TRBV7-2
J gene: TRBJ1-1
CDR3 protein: CASSLQRLNTEAFF

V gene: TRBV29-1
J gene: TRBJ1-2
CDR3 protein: CSVEPRAGNYGYTF

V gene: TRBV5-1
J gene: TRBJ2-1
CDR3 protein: CASSATSGGVNEQFF

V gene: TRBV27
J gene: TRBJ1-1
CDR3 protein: CASSLSGMNPEAFF

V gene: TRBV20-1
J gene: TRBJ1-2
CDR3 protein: CSGVTAYGYTF

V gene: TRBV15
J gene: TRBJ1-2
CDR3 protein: CATRSGGSYGYTF

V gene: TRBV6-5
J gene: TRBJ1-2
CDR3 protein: CASSYSLRGNNYGYTF

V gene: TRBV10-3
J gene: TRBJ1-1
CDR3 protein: CAISESTGQVAFF

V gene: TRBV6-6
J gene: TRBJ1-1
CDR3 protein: CASELQSSNTEAFF

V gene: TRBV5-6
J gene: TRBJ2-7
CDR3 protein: CASSIIPGQGSYEQYF

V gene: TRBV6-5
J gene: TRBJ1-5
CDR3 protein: CASSYSGTVFNQPQHF

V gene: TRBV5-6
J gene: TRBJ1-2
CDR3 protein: CASSVTQGRGYTF

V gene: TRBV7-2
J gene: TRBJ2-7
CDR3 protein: CASTATGGNSYEQYF

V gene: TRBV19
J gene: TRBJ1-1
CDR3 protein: CASSIIGGTGNTEAFF

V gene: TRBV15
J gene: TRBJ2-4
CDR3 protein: CATSRPAGAKNIQYF

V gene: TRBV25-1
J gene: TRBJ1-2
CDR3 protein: CASSERGGGGYTF

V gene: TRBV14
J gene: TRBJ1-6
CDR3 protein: CASSQSNSPLHF

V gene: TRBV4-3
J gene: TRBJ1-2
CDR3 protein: CASSQDRRLYYGYTF

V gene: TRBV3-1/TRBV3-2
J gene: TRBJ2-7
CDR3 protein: CASSQGPGVAYEQYF

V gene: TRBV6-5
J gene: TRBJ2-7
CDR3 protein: CASSLSRGIDEQYF

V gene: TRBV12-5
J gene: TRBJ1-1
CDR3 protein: CASGLDGGYGAFF

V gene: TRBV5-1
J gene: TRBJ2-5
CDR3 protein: CASSRRGQETQYF

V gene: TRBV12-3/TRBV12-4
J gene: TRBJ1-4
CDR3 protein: CASSGQADEKLFF

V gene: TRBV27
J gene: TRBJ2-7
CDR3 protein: CASSPFSGQGHEQYF

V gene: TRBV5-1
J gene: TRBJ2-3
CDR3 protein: CASSLLAGFTDTQYF

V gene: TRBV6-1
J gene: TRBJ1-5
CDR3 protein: CASSEHIPGSTSNQPQHF

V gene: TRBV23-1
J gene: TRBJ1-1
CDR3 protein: CASSQPGRVAFF

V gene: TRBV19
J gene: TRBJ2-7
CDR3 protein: CARGVPRFSYEQYF

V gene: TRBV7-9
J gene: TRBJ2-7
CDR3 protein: CASSPRRLPYYEQYF

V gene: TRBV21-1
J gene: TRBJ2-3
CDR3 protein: CASSKKKGPGTDRPSTDTQYF

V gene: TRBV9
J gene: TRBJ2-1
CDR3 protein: CASSVSGGRYNEQFF

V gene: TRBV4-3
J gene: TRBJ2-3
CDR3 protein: CASSSPSGDRGSDTQYF

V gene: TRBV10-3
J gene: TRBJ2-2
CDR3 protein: CAIGRDTNTGELFF

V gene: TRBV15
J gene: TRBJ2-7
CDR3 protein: CATSRAGDPYEQYF

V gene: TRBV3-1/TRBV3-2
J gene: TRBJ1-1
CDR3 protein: CASSQMPPGGSEAFF

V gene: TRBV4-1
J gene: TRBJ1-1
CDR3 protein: CASSASGMNTEAFF

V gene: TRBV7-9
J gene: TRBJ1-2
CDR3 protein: CASSPRGIDNGYTF

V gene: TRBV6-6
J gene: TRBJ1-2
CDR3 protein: CASSYLTGGVGGYTF

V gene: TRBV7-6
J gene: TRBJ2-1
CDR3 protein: CASSSLPGLSNEQFF

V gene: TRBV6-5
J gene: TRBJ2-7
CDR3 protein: CASSYSTGALDEQYF

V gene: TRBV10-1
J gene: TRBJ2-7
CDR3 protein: CASSGSNQYF

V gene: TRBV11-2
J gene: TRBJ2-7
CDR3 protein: CASSFSQGTAYYEQYF

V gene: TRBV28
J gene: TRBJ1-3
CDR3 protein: CASSSSGEGNTIYF

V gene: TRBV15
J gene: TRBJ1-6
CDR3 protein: CATSRDKATGVANSPLHF

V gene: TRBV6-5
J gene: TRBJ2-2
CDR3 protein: CASVGQGNTGELFF

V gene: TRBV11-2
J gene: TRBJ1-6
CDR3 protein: CASSLTSEPLHF

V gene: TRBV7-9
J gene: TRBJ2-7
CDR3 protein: CASSLLGTGSPPREQYF